The T cell receptor (beta chain) described here comes from a study of blood T cells in healthy people across ages. Points from the study as a whole: Samples with more naive T cells showed higher observed beta diversity.

Together with a sample-barcoded 5' primer, a J-beta primer mix was included in a second PCR lasting roughly 6 to 12 cycles. Every cDNA was tagged by a template-switch adaptor with 12 random nucleotides. TCRdb analysed the 5' RACE reads with MiXCR anew, one entry per CDR3 protein. The data hold more than 650,000 distinct CDR3 sequences, with 22% observed a single time. Note on this clonotype: Its antigen is currently unknown.

CDR3 length equals 15 residues. Germline CDR1 SEHNR, CDR2 FQNEAQ (reference sequence). Trimming removed 1 base from V and 5 bases from J; junction bases left unmatched: 2. The study recruited healthy Caucasian donors from Russia who were aged about 6 to 95. The chain recombines TRBV7-9 with TRBJ2-3, with TRBD2 matching over 11 bases. Sequenced input: blood. The clonotype originates from a man in his sixties or seventies in good health. CDR3 in DNA: TGTGCCAGCAGCTTAGTGGGACTAGCGGTAGATACGCAGTATTTT. Protein: CASSLVGLAVDTQYF.